This T cell receptor (beta chain) was identified during a study of beta chain features in type 1 diabetes. Study context: Healthy donors and patients had similar age, gender and cell yields.

Overall study results and limits: cDNA-based sequencing might over-represent cells highly expressing TCR. PCR, the amplification step, might favor shorter templates, equally in patients and controls.

All of the sorted populations showed purity greater than 95%. This clone has more than one count but fewer than ten. The antigen remains undetermined. The entirety of the isolated RNA underwent reverse transcription, so expressed TCRB transcripts were sequenced. Produced via immunoSEQ multiplex PCR; TCRdb's table is partial and in-frame only. Here the sample spans some 900,000 clones, under 20% being singletons. The CDR3 spans 12 residues. The V gene's germline CDR1 is SEHNR and CDR2 FQNEAQ (reference sequence). Deletions cut 5 bases from V and 2 bases from J, with 5 bases between. The rearrangement uses TRBV7-9 and TRBJ2-3; D remains unclear. Specimen: naive CD4+ T cells from blood. The TCR comes from a woman younger than 35 in good health. CDR3 sequence: CASSQNTDTQYF. CDR3 DNA: TGTGCCAGCAGCCAGAACACAGATACGCAGTATTTT.